A selection of T cell receptor beta chains follows, all from one sample in a study of neurological immune-mediated disorders. TCRdb itself ran the 5' RACE reads through MiXCR, one entry per CDR3 protein. The sample records fewer than 20,000 distinct CDR3 sequences, more than 3% being singletons. The sample consisted of CD8+ T cells from blood. The source of these receptors is a woman aged 35 to 49 in good health. Both conserved end residues are part of each CDR3. The order of the fields is J gene, D gene, clone size, V gene, CDR3 DNA, CDR3 protein. A D gene is named only where the DNA matches it firmly. Each size is once, few, many or a size class.

TRBJ2-1 . many TRBV15 TGTGCCACCAGCAGAGAGACGGGATACTACAATGAGCAGTTCTTC CATSRETGYYNEQFF
TRBJ1-2 TRBD1 many TRBV6-5 TGTGCCAGCAGTTACTCTCCAGGGGGTGGTGGCTACACCTTC CASSYSPGGGGYTF
TRBJ2-1 TRBD2 many TRBV9 TGTGCCAGCAGCGGAGGGACTAGCGGGAGGGCCGACAATGAGCAGTTCTTC CASSGGTSGRADNEQFF
TRBJ2-7 . many TRBV7-7 TGTGCTAGCAGCTTAGCGCCGGGCAGCGAGCAGTACTTC CASSLAPGSEQYF
TRBJ2-1 . many TRBV2 TGTGCCAGCCTTAGTACGAATGAGCAGTTCTTC CASLSTNEQFF
TRBJ2-2 . many TRBV29-1 TGCAGCGTTGTCCGGGACGCCACCGGGGAGCTGTTTTTT CSVVRDATGELFF
TRBJ2-7 . many TRBV6-5 TGTGCCAGCAGTTACGGGGCTAGCTCCCCTCTCTACGAGCAGTACTTC CASSYGASSPLYEQYF
TRBJ2-7 . many TRBV7-9 TGTGCCAGCAGCCCGGTTGGAAAAACCTACGAGCAGTACTTC CASSPVGKTYEQYF
TRBJ2-7 . many TRBV27 TGTGCCAGCAGTCACCCTGGTACCTACGAGCAGTACTTC CASSHPGTYEQYF
TRBJ1-1 . many TRBV10-3 TGTGCCATCAGTGACAGGGGAGACACTGAAGCTTTCTTT CAISDRGDTEAFF
TRBJ2-7 . many TRBV4-2 TGTGCCAGCAGCCAAAACGAGACTCCCAATAAGGGGGAGCAGTACTTC CASSQNETPNKGEQYF
TRBJ2-7 TRBD1 many TRBV6-2/TRBV6-3 TGTGCCAGCAGTTACTCGATCCGAGGGGTTCCGGAGGGACAGGGAGCCTACGAGCAGTACTTC CASSYSIRGVPEGQGAYEQYF
TRBJ2-3 . many TRBV6-5 TGTGCCAGCAGTGAGGGGATAGGGGATACGCAGTATTTT CASSEGIGDTQYF
TRBJ1-1 . few TRBV20-1 TGCAGTGCTAGAGACCTCCTTGCGAGGACAGCGAACACTGAAGCTTTCTTT CSARDLLARTANTEAFF
TRBJ2-7 . many TRBV5-1 TGCGCCAGCAGCCTGCCGTCCTACGAGCAGTACTTC CASSLPSYEQYF